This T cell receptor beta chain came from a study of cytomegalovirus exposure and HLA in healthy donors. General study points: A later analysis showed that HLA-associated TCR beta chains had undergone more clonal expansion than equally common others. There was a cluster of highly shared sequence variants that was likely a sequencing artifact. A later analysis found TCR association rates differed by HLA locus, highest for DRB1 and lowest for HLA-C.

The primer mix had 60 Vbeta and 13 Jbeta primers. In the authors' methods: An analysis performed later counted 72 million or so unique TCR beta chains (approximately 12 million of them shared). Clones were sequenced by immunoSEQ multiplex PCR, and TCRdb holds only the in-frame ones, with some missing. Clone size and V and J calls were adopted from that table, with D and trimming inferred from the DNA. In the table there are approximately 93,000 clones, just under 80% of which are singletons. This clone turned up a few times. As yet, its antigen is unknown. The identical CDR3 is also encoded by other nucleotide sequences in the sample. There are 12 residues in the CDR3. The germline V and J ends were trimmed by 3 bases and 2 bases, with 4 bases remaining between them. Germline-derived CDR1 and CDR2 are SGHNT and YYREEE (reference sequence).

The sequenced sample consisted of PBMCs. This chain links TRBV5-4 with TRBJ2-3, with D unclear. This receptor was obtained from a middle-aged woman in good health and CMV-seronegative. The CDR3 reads CASSSSTDTQYF. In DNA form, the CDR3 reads TGTGCCAGCAGCTCCTCCACAGATACGCAGTATTTT.